The rows below give T cell receptor beta chains drawn from one sample of a study of cytotoxic CD8 clonotypes in ibrutinib-treated CLL. This table comes from immunoSEQ multiplex PCR, and its TCRdb copy is limited to in-frame clones, with some not included. The sample lists over 75,000 clones; 78% were seen once. The specimen was PBMCs, collected after 12 months of ibrutinib treatment. The receptors derive from a human donor with chronic lymphocytic leukemia. CDR3s include the opening cysteine and the closing phenylalanine or tryptophan. The D gene is left open where the match is weak.

>TRBJ2-1|.|TRBV6-1
CASSPDNEQFF
>TRBJ2-7|TRBD2|TRBV5-1
CASYETGGYEQYF
>TRBJ2-7|.|TRBV5-5
CASSLVAGEQYF
>TRBJ2-5|TRBD1|TRBV7-2
CASSIGQGRRETQYF
>TRBJ1-5|.|TRBV19
CASSKEARQPQHF
>TRBJ2-7|.|TRBV5-5
CASSQDISATYEQYF
>TRBJ2-5|.|TRBV5-6
CASSLASGETQYF
>TRBJ1-6|TRBD1|TRBV10-3
CAIRRTGLGGNSPLHF
>TRBJ2-5|TRBD2|TRBV7-2
CASSQQLAGGPKETQYF
>TRBJ1-2|.|TRBV2
CASSLVRRDMDGYTF
>TRBJ1-2|TRBD1|TRBV30
CAWSDFQGAYGYTF
>TRBJ1-6|.|TRBV28
CASSPAQGGNSPLHF
>TRBJ2-7|TRBD1|TRBV5-1
CASSSRGTGYSYEQYF
>TRBJ2-5|TRBD1|TRBV29-1
CSGMRRGLGETQYF
>TRBJ2-1|.|TRBV29-1
CSVDEFAGAEQFF
>TRBJ1-1|.|TRBV6-6
CASSYSTNRNTEAFF
>TRBJ2-7|.|TRBV18
CASSPGTQTYEQYF
>TRBJ2-7|TRBD1|TRBV18
CASSRETGIPYEQYF
>TRBJ2-7|TRBD1|TRBV18
CASSSTGTASYEQYF
>TRBJ2-1|TRBD2|TRBV18
CASSPVLAGGQNEQFF
>TRBJ1-2|.|TRBV7-9
CASSFGQNYGYTF
>TRBJ2-1|.|TRBV27
CASTPGGQGNEQFF
>TRBJ2-5|TRBD1|TRBV25-1
CASSSTGTEKETQYF
>TRBJ1-1|TRBD1|TRBV5-1
CASRQGPNTEAFF
>TRBJ2-3|.|TRBV11-3
CASSLTSSTDTQYF
>TRBJ1-2|.|TRBV30
CAWDTNYGYTF
>TRBJ1-6|.|TRBV18
CASSDDSYNSPLHF
>TRBJ2-3|TRBD2|TRBV10-1
CASRRAGSTDTQYF
>TRBJ2-3|TRBD2|TRBV29-1
CSVEVVRRLAGTSTDTQYF
>TRBJ1-5|.|TRBV28
CASRKSGYSNQPQHF
>TRBJ2-3|TRBD2|TRBV6-5
CASSYRRGVSDTQYF
>TRBJ1-1|.|TRBV29-1
CSVRRGITEAFF
>TRBJ1-5|.|TRBV10-1
CARRKLNRGRRMGNQPQHF
>TRBJ2-5|.|TRBV7-3
CASSHKGSETQYF
>TRBJ2-2|TRBD2|TRBV19
CASFSGGFNTGELFF
>TRBJ2-5|.|TRBV11-3
CASSLRTDVQETQYF
>TRBJ2-3|.|TRBV25-1
CASSEYLTDTQYF
>TRBJ2-5|TRBD2|TRBV9
CASSVGASGGQETQYF